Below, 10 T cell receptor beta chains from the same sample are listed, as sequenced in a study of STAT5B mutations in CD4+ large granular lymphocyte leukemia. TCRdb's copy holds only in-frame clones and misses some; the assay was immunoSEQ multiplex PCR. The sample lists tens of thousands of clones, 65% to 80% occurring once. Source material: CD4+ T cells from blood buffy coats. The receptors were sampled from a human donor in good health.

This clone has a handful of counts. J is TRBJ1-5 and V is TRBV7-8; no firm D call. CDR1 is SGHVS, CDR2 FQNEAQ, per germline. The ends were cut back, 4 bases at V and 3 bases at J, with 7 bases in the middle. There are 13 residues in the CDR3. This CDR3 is CASSSSHNQPQHF. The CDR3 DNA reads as TGTGCCAGCAGCTCTAGTCACAATCAGCCCCAGCATTTT.

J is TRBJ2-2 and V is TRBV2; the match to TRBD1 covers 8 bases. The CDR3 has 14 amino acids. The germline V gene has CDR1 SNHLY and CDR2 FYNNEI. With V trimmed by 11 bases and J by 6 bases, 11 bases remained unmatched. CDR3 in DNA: TGTGCCTTCCAGCAGGACAGGGAAGCCGGGGAGCTGTTTTTT. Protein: CAFQQDREAGELFF.

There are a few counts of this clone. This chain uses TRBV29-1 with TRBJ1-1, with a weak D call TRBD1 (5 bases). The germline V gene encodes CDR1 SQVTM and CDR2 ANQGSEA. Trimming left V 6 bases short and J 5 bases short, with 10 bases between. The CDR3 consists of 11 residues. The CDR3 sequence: CSVLRTTEAFF. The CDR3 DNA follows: TGCAGCGTCCTTAGGACAACTGAAGCTTTCTTT.

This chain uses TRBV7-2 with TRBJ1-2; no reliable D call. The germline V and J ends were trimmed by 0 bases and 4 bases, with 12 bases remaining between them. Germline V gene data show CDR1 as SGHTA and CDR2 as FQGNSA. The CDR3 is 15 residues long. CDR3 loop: CASSLAPQIPYGYTF. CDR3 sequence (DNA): TGTGCCAGCAGCTTAGCCCCACAGATTCCCTATGGCTACACCTTC.

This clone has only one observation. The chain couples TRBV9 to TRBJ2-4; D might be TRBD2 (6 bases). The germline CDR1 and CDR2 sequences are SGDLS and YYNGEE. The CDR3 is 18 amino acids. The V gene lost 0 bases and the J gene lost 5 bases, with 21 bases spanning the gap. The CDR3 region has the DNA TGTGCCAGCAGCGTAGATATGGGAGGAGCGGGCGCCCAAAACATTCAGTACTTC. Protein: CASSVDMGGAGAQNIQYF.

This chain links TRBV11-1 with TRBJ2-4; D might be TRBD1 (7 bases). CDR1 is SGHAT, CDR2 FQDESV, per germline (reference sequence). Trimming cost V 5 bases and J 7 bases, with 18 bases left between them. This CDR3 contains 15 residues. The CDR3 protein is CASSPLRGVGNIQYF. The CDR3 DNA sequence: TGTGCCAGCAGCCCACTCAGGGGGGTGGGGAACATTCAGTACTTC.

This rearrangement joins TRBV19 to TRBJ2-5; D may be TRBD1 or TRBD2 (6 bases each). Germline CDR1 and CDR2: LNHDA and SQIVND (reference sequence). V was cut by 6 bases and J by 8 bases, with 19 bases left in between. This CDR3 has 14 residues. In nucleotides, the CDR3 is TGTGCCAGTAGCAAGGGGGAAGGCGCGGGAACCCAGTACTTC. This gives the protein CASSKGEGAGTQYF.

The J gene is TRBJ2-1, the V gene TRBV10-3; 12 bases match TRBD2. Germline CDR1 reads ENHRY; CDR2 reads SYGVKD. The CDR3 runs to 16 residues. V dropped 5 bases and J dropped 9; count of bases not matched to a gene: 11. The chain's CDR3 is CAISISSGGAQGEQFF. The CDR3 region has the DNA TGTGCCATCAGTATTTCTAGCGGGGGGGCCCAGGGTGAGCAGTTCTTC.

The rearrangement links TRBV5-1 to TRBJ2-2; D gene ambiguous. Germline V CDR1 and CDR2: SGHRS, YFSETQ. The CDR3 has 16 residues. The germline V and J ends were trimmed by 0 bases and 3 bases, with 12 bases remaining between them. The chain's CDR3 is CASSLAGGRDTGELFF. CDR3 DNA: TGCGCCAGCAGCTTGGCCGGTGGCAGAGACACCGGGGAGCTGTTTTTT.

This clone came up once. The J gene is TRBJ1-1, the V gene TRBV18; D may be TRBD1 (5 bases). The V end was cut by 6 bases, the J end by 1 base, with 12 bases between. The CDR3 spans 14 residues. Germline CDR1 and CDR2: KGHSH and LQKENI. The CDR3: CASSPRVANTEAFF. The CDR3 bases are TGTGCCAGCTCGCCCAGGGTAGCGAACACTGAAGCTTTCTTT.